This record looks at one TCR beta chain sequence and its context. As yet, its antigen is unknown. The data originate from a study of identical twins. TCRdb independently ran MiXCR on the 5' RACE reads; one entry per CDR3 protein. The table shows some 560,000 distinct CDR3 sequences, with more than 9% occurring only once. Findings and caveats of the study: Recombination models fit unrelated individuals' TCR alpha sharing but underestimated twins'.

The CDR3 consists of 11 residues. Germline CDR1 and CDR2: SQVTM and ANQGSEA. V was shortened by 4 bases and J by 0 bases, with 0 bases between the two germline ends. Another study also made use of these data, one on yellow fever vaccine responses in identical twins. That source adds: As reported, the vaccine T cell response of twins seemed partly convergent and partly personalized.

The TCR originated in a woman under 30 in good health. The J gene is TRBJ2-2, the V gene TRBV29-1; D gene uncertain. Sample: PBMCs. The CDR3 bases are TGCAGCGTTGCGAACACCGGGGAGCTGTTTTTT. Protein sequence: CSVANTGELFF.